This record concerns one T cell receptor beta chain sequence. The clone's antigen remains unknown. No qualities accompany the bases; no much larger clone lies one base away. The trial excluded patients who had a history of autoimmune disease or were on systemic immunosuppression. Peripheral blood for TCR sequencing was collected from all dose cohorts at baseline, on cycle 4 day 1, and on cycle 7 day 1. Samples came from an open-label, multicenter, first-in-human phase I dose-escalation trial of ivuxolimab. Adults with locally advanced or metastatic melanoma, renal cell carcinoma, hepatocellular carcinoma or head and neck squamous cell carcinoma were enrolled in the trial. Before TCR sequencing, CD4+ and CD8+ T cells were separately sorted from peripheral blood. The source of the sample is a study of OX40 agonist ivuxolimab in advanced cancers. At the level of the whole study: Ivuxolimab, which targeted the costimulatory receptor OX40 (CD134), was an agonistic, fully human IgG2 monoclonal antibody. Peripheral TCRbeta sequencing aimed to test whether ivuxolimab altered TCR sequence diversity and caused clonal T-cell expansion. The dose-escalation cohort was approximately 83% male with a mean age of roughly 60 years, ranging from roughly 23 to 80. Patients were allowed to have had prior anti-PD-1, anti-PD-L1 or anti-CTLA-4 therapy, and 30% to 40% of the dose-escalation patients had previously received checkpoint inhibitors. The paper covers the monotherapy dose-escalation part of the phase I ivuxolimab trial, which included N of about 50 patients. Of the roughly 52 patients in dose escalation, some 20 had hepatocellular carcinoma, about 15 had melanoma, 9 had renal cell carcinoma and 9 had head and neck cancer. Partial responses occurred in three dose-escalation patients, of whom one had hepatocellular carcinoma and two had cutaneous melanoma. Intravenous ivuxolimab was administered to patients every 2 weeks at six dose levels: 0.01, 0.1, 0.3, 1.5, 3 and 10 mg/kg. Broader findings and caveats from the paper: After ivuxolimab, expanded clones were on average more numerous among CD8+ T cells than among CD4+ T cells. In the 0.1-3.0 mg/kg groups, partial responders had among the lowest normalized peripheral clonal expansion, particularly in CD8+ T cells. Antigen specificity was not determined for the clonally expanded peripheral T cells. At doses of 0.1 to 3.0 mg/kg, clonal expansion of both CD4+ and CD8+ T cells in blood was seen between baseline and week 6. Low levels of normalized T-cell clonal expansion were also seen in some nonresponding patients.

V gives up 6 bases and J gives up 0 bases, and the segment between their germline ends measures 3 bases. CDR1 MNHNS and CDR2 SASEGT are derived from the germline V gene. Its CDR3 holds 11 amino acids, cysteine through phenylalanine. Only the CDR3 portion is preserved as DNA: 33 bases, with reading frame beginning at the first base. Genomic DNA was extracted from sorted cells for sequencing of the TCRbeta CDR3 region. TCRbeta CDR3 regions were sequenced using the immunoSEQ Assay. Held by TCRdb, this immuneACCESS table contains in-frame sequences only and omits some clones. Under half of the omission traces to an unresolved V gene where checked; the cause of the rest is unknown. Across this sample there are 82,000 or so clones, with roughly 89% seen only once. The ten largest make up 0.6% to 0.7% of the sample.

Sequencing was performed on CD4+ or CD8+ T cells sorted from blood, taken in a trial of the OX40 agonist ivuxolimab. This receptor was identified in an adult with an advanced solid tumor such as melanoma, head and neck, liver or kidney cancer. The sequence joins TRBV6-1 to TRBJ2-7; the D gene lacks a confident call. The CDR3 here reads CASRHSYEQYF. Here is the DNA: TGTGCCAGCAGACACTCCTACGAGCAGTACTTC.